The following is a T cell receptor (beta chain) sequence with its context. Under the authors' procedure: Estimates of nucleated cell counts were drawn from the amplification of reference gene primers. Method: immunoSEQ multiplex PCR; TCRdb's copy keeps in-frame clones and lacks some. V and J calls and clone size are as listed in that table; D and trimming were resolved from the DNA. This sample has under 300,000 clones, with more than 75% found just once. This CDR3 has 17 amino acids. V was pared by 4 bases and J by 7 bases, with 21 bases between. Per the germline V gene, CDR1 is KGHDR and CDR2 is SFDVKD. The data stem from a study of blood T cell repertoires in COVID-19. Study in general: Some COVID-19 samples were acute and others convalescent; all came from the United States, Italy and Spain. The cDNA or gDNA used as material had been derived from T cells, B-cell-depleted T cells, or PBMCs.

Each recovered donor of Cohort 3 presented with two negative PCRs, clearance, or symptom resolution. Sequenced material: PBMCs or T cells enriched from blood (not recorded which). The rearrangement uses TRBV24-1 and TRBJ2-2; D might be TRBD1 (5 bases). The source of this sequence is a man between 18 and 29 years old who had recovered from COVID-19. In nucleotides, the CDR3 is TGTGCCACCAGTGACAACCCGGAATGGGGCCCTCACGGGGAGCTGTTTTTT. As protein: CATSDNPEWGPHGELFF.